This is a list of T cell receptor beta chains from one sample in a study of T cells after yellow fever vaccination. TCRdb fed the 5' RACE reads into MiXCR, producing one record per CDR3 protein. Among fewer than 400,000 distinct CDR3 sequences listed, about 6.2% were seen once. The sample was PBMCs, taken 5 days after the yellow fever booster vaccination. These receptors originate from a man aged 30-40 years who received the YFV17D yellow fever vaccine. Each CDR3 is given with its conserved first and last residue. Each record gives: V gene, clone size, J gene, D gene, CDR3 DNA, CDR3 protein. The D gene is left open where the match is weak. Expanded clones are given a class, and other clones once, few, many or no size at all.

TRBV12-3/TRBV12-4	many	TRBJ2-4	NA	TGTGCCAGCAGTTTTCAGGGGATAGGCATTCAGTACTTC	CASSFQGIGIQYF
TRBV5-1	few	TRBJ2-3	TRBD1	TGCGCCAGCAGCTTGCAAGGGGGCTTCACAGATACGCAGTATTTT	CASSLQGGFTDTQYF
TRBV18	NA	TRBJ2-3	NA	TGTGCCAGCTCACCGGCTAGCAACACAGATACGCAGTATTTT	CASSPASNTDTQYF
TRBV4-3	few	TRBJ2-2	TRBD2	TGCGCCAGCAGCCAAGACCTTTCGGGGGCGGGAGGGCCTACCGGGGAGCTGTTTTTT	CASSQDLSGAGGPTGELFF
TRBV7-2	NA	TRBJ2-7	NA	TGTGCCAGCAGCTTACCCCGCGGTGACGAGCAGTACTTC	CASSLPRGDEQYF
TRBV20-1	few	TRBJ2-5	NA	TGCAGTGCTAGAGATCTTCGGGGGCTATCCGAGACCCAGTACTTC	CSARDLRGLSETQYF
TRBV7-9	NA	TRBJ1-1	NA	TGTGCCAGCAGCTACGGGAGGGGAGCTTTCTTT	CASSYGRGAFF
TRBV19	NA	TRBJ2-1	NA	TGTGCCAGTAGCTCAAAGGGGGACCCCTACAATGAGCAGTTCTTC	CASSSKGDPYNEQFF
TRBV11-1	NA	TRBJ2-1	TRBD2	TGTGCCAGCAGCCGAAGGGGTAGCGGGAGCCAAAGCTCCTACAATGAGCAGTTCTTC	CASSRRGSGSQSSYNEQFF
TRBV7-9	few	TRBJ1-4	NA	TGTGCCAGCAGCCACGGACGAACAGCGGGCGGTGAAAAACTGTTTTTT	CASSHGRTAGGEKLFF
TRBV19	many	TRBJ2-5	NA	TGTGCCAGTAGTTCCCGGGACAAGCCTCAAGAGACCCAGTACTTC	CASSSRDKPQETQYF
TRBV28	NA	TRBJ2-3	NA	TGTGCCAGCAGTTTATCCCATAGCACAGATACGCAGTATTTT	CASSLSHSTDTQYF
TRBV3-1	NA	TRBJ2-5	TRBD2	TGTGCCAGCAGCCAACAGAGCGGGAGCGAGACCCAGTACTTC	CASSQQSGSETQYF
TRBV7-2	few	TRBJ2-7	NA	TGTGCCAGCAGCTCCCGAGGGGGGGGAGGGATCGAGCAGTACTTC	CASSSRGGGGIEQYF
TRBV20-1	many	TRBJ2-7	NA	TGCAGTGCTATCCCACCGGGATCTCTCGAGCAGTACTTC	CSAIPPGSLEQYF
TRBV20-1	NA	TRBJ2-7	NA	TGCAGTGCTAGAAACGAGGCCTACGAGCAGTACTTC	CSARNEAYEQYF
TRBV20-1	few	TRBJ2-1	TRBD2	TGCAGTGCCAAAATGACTAGCGGGAGGGCCGGTGAGCAGTTCTTC	CSAKMTSGRAGEQFF